This is a list of T cell receptor beta chains from one sample in a study of CD8 T cells in Susac syndrome. TCRdb ran MiXCR on the immunoSEQ multiplex PCR reads and lists one entry per CDR3 protein. The table includes over 150,000 distinct CDR3 sequences, about 95% detected once. Sequencing was carried out using CD4+ T cells from PBMCs. The source of these receptors is a human donor with multiple sclerosis. The CDR3 runs from the conserved cysteine through the conserved F or W. The order of the fields is J gene, D gene, V gene, clone size, CDR3 protein, CDR3 DNA. D genes are given only for firm matches. The size entry is marked missing in some rows and otherwise reads once, few, many or a size class.

TRBJ2-1 NA TRBV3-1 NA CASSRSSEAEQFF TGTGCCAGCAGCCGCTCTAGCGAGGCTGAGCAGTTCTTC
TRBJ2-2 NA TRBV9 NA CASSVGSSSGELFF TGTGCCAGCAGCGTAGGATCCAGCTCCGGGGAGCTGTTTTTT
TRBJ2-5 NA TRBV20-1 NA CSASGGETQYF TGCAGTGCTAGCGGTGGGGAGACCCAGTACTTC
TRBJ2-5 NA TRBV2 NA CASSFQEETQYF TGTGCCAGCAGCTTCCAAGAAGAGACCCAGTACTTC
TRBJ2-1 TRBD2 TRBV6-1 NA CASSVPGLAGGGTYNEQFF TGTGCCAGCAGTGTACCCGGACTAGCGGGAGGAGGGACCTACAATGAGCAGTTCTTC
TRBJ1-2 TRBD1 TRBV6-1 NA CASSGDRGHRYGYTF TGTGCCAGCAGCGGGGACAGGGGGCATCGATATGGCTACACCTTC
TRBJ2-3 NA TRBV7-9 NA CASSLGPGSTDTQYF TGTGCCAGCAGCTTAGGACCGGGCTCCACAGATACGCAGTATTTT
TRBJ1-2 NA TRBV9 NA CASSVGFSGTYGYTF TGTGCCAGCAGCGTAGGGTTTTCCGGGACATATGGCTACACCTTC
TRBJ2-3 NA TRBV9 NA CASSGAQWTSSRDTQYF TGTGCCAGCAGCGGAGCCCAATGGACTTCGTCACGAGATACGCAGTATTTT
TRBJ2-5 TRBD2 TRBV25-1 NA CASSDWSGRAQETQYF TGTGCCAGCAGTGATTGGAGCGGGAGAGCCCAAGAGACCCAGTACTTC
TRBJ2-5 NA TRBV29-1 NA CSVGFQGNLQETQYF TGCAGCGTTGGCTTCCAGGGGAATTTACAAGAGACCCAGTACTTC
TRBJ2-5 NA TRBV9 NA CASSPTGVRETQYF TGTGCCAGCAGCCCGACGGGTGTCAGGGAGACCCAGTACTTC
TRBJ2-5 NA TRBV10-3 NA CATRTDQETQYF TGTGCCACCCGGACAGATCAAGAGACCCAGTACTTC
TRBJ2-7 TRBD2 TRBV19 NA CASTRTSGTYEQYF TGTGCCAGTACTCGGACTAGCGGAACCTACGAGCAGTACTTC
TRBJ2-7 TRBD2 TRBV15 NA CATRNELAGAQQYF TGTGCCACCCGCAATGAACTAGCGGGGGCCCAGCAGTACTTC
TRBJ2-5 NA TRBV6-9 NA CASSYGPSETQYF TGTGCCAGCAGTTATGGGCCGTCCGAGACCCAGTACTTC
TRBJ1-1 NA TRBV9 NA CASSPTSGYVNTEAFF TGTGCCAGCAGCCCCACATCGGGGTATGTGAACACTGAAGCTTTCTTT
TRBJ2-5 NA TRBV20-1 NA CSARLSKGQETQYF TGCAGTGCTAGACTCTCCAAGGGCCAAGAGACCCAGTACTTC
TRBJ2-5 TRBD1 TRBV4-2 few CASSQEGQGVQETQYF TGTGCCAGCAGCCAAGAGGGACAGGGGGTTCAAGAGACCCAGTACTTC
TRBJ2-1 TRBD1 TRBV18 NA CASSSGTGSYNEQFF TGTGCCAGCTCCTCAGGGACAGGGTCCTACAATGAGCAGTTCTTC
TRBJ2-5 NA TRBV7-9 NA CASSLSRVETQYF TGTGCCAGCAGCTTATCGAGGGTAGAGACCCAGTACTTC
TRBJ2-3 NA TRBV29-1 once CSVGGRPTDTQYF TGCAGCGTTGGGGGCAGACCCACAGATACGCAGTATTTT
TRBJ2-1 NA TRBV28 NA CASIQGSLVNEQFF TGTGCCAGCATTCAGGGAAGTTTAGTTAATGAGCAGTTCTTC
TRBJ1-5 TRBD1 TRBV4-1 NA CASSPLPRQGDQPQHF TGCGCCAGCAGCCCCTTACCCAGACAGGGCGATCAGCCCCAGCATTTT
TRBJ1-5 NA TRBV2 NA CASSLGLQPQHF TGTGCCAGCAGCCTCGGGCTTCAGCCCCAGCATTTT
TRBJ1-2 TRBD1 TRBV20-1 NA CSAMRQGLDYGYTF TGCAGTGCCATGCGACAGGGGTTGGACTATGGCTACACCTTC
TRBJ2-7 NA TRBV20-1 NA CSAGIVGQPPSEQYF TGCAGTGCGGGGATCGTCGGACAGCCCCCTAGCGAGCAGTACTTC
TRBJ1-2 NA TRBV29-1 NA CSVDLVSYGYTF TGCAGCGTTGATTTGGTTTCCTATGGCTACACCTTC
TRBJ2-7 NA TRBV30 NA CAWGTFQRGEQYF TGTGCCTGGGGGACTTTTCAAAGGGGGGAGCAGTACTTC
TRBJ2-7 NA TRBV3-1 NA CASSQGLAGLSYEQYF TGTGCCAGCAGCCAAGGACTGGCCGGACTCTCCTACGAGCAGTACTTC
TRBJ1-5 TRBD1 TRBV29-1 few CSVGDRGDQPQHF TGCAGCGTTGGGGACAGAGGAGATCAGCCCCAGCATTTT
TRBJ1-5 TRBD1 TRBV6-5 NA CASSYKGARQPQHF TGTGCCAGCAGTTACAAGGGGGCACGTCAGCCCCAGCATTTT
TRBJ1-1 NA TRBV29-1 NA CSVGAGGRTTEAFF TGCAGCGTTGGGGCCGGGGGCCGAACGACTGAAGCTTTCTTT
TRBJ2-3 NA TRBV19 NA CASSIDPRDTQYF TGTGCCAGTAGTATAGATCCCCGGGATACGCAGTATTTT
TRBJ1-2 NA TRBV2 once CASSEGHRLFYGYTF TGTGCCAGCAGTGAGGGACATCGCCTTTTCTATGGCTACACCTTC
TRBJ1-5 NA TRBV29-1 NA CSVGDSNQPQHF TGCAGCGTTGGGGACAGCAATCAGCCCCAGCATTTT
TRBJ2-5 NA TRBV5-6 NA CASARTLQETQYF TGTGCCAGCGCTAGGACTCTTCAAGAGACCCAGTACTTC
TRBJ2-2 NA TRBV20-1 NA CSARDQGTGELFF TGCAGTGCTAGAGATCAAGGGACCGGGGAGCTGTTTTTT